This T cell receptor (beta chain) was recovered during a study of early T cells in non-severe SARS-CoV-2 infection. The J segment lost 5 bases and the V segment lost 4 bases, leaving 10 bases of the junction unmatched. Germline V lookup: CDR1 SNHLY, CDR2 FYNNEI. This CDR3 has 15 residues. This clonotype was seen more than once but under ten times. TCRdb itself ran the 5' RACE reads through MiXCR, one entry per CDR3 protein. The sample records roughly 100,000 distinct CDR3 sequences, about 13% being singletons. V usage is TRBV2 and J usage is TRBJ1-2; 7 nucleotides line up with TRBD1. The TCR was taken from an adult who was a healthcare worker with PCR-confirmed SARS-CoV-2 infection or an uninfected control (not recorded which). What was sequenced was whole blood. CDR3 nucleotide sequence: TGTGCCAGCAGTGGATTCACAGGGGACCCATATGGCTACACCTTC. This gives the protein CASSGFTGDPYGYTF.